One TCR beta chain is described in this entry. Its antigen is not known. Patients were excluded if they had other autoimmune diseases or uncontrolled infections, and likewise if pregnancy or lactation applied. This sample is drawn from a study of Graves' ophthalmopathy and Graves' hyperthyroidism. Study background: Pretreatment peripheral blood was obtained at initial diagnosis. Study findings and constraints: Stable hyperthyroidism and ophthalmopathy were told apart by a 13-signature model, which achieved around 88% sensitivity and around 77% specificity.

The authors amplified TCR beta CDR3 regions from RNA transcripts. Second-round multiplex PCR followed a first-round RT-PCR using HTBI primers. Via MiXCR, TCRdb re-called the multiplex PCR reads, giving one row per CDR3 protein. The data hold over 650,000 distinct CDR3 sequences, with just over 40% observed a single time. The CDR3 runs to 17 residues. The germline V gene encodes CDR1 SGHNT and CDR2 YYREEE (reference sequence). The ends lost 4 bases at V and 2 bases at J; junction bases unmatched: 12. This clonotype was sampled from an adult man with Graves' ophthalmopathy. The sequenced material came from peripheral blood. This chain uses TRBV5-4 with TRBJ2-5; 9 bases match TRBD2. In nucleotides, the CDR3 is TGTGCCAGCAGCCAAGAAAGGATAGCGGGGGCGCAAGAGACCCAGTACTTC. This sequence encodes CASSQERIAGAQETQYF.